In this sample, the clone carrying this TCR beta chain turned up many times. Its antigen remains unidentified. Trimming stripped 2 bases from V and 0 bases from J, with 10 bases between. Germline CDR1 is MNHNS and CDR2 is SASEGT. CDR3 length: 16 residues. The sample belongs to a study of T cell repertoires in cytomegalovirus infection. A single record per CDR3 protein comes from TCRdb applying MiXCR to the reads. This table has about 150,000 distinct CDR3 sequences, around 30% appearing once. Notes on the study in general: Identification of carriers of CMV plus the relevant HLA was performed using cumulative public TCR beta family frequency.

The receptor was derived from a human donor in good health (CMV status not recorded). Some clones in this sample may be carry-over from other donors' samples. The sample consisted of CD8+ T cells from cultured PBMCs, taken from culture after CMV antigen stimulation. The chain has TRBV6-1 and TRBJ1-4; D uncertain. In DNA form, the CDR3 reads TGTGCCAGCAGTGAATGGTCTGTTGCAACTAATGAAAAACTGTTTTTT. Translating it yields CASSEWSVATNEKLFF.